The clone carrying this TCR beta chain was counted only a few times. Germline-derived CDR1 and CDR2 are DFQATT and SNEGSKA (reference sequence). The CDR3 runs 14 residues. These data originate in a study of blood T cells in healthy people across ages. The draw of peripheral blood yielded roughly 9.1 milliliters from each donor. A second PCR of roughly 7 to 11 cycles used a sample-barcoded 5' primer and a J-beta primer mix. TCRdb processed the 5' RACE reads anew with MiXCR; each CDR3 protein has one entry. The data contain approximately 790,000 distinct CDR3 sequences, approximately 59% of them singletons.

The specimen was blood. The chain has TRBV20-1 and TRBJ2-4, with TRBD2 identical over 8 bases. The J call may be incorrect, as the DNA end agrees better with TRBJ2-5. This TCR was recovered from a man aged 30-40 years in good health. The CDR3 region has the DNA TGCAGTGCTAGTTGGCTAGCGGGCGGGGAGACCCAGTACTTC. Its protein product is CSASWLAGGETQYF.